This T cell receptor (beta chain) derives from a study of OX40 agonist ivuxolimab in advanced cancers. At the level of the study: Treatment of patients was with ivuxolimab, an agonistic anti-OX40 (CD134) antibody. Participants could have had prior anti-PD-1, anti-PD-L1 or anti-CTLA-4 therapy, and roughly 40% had some. The study gave patients intravenous ivuxolimab at 0.01 to 10 mg/kg every 2 weeks.

Sequencing was performed with immunoSEQ multiplex PCR; in TCRdb, only in-frame clones are kept and a portion is missing. The table records tens of thousands of clones, approximately 94% of them present only once. The sampling schedule covered blood at baseline, cycle 4 day 1, and cycle 7 day 1. The CDR3 is 14 amino acids. V lost 3 bases to trimming and J lost 3 bases; unmatched junction nucleotides: 1. Per germline, CDR1 SGHTA and CDR2 FQGNSA. The specimen was CD4+ or CD8+ T cells sorted from blood, collected in a trial of the OX40 agonist ivuxolimab. This receptor was taken from an adult with an advanced solid tumor such as melanoma, head and neck, liver or kidney cancer. The chain employs TRBV7-2 and TRBJ2-7; 11 bases are shared with TRBD1. This chain's CDR3 is CASSFGTGGYEQYF. The CDR3 region has the DNA TGTGCCAGCAGCTTTGGGACAGGGGGCTACGAGCAGTACTTC.